The 3 T cell receptor beta chains given below trace back to one sample, sequenced in a study of T-cell reconstitution after alpha-beta-depleted transplantation in children (TCRdb year 2016). Receptors were amplified or captured by PCR. The data were produced on an Illumina HiSeq 2500. TCR library preparation used molecular barcoding, with unique molecular identifiers applied to normalize quantification of the TCRbeta repertoire. The public reads were reprocessed in TCRdb via fastp at Q25 and MiXCR, keeping in-frame beta chains. Every entry covers one CDR3 protein and lists the most common genes and DNA from its rows. A total of approximately 590,000 distinct CDR3 sequences appear in this sample, under 12% of them only once. The top ten constitute roughly 3.9% of the sample. The source material was PBMCs from the stem cell graft donor, sampled from the stem cell graft. Source of these receptors: a human donor who donated a stem cell graft to a child with acute myeloid leukemia.

This clonotype was seen more than once but under ten times. This rearrangement joins TRBV20-1 to TRBJ1-6; D uncertain. The V gene lost 0 bases and the J gene lost 10 bases, with 13 bases spanning the gap. Germline values: CDR1 DFQATT, CDR2 SNEGSKA (reference sequence). CDR3 length: 14 amino acids. The CDR3 is CSARDRMGNSPLHF. CDR3 nucleotide sequence: TGCAGTGCTAGAGACCGAATGGGGAACTCACCCCTCCACTTT.

A few counts support this clonotype. The chain uses TRBV28 and TRBJ2-4; TRBD2 matches 10 bases. Germline trimming cut 6 bases from V and 1 base from J; bases unmatched to any gene: 9. The CDR3 contains 17 residues. Looked up from germline, CDR1 is MDHEN and CDR2 is SYDVKM. The CDR3 DNA follows: TGTGCCAGCAGGCCAACTAGCGGGAATAAGGCCAAAAACATTCAGTACTTC. It yields the protein CASRPTSGNKAKNIQYF.

This clonotype was counted between two and nine times. The chain combines TRBV10-3 with TRBJ2-3; D is unclear. With 7 bases removed from V and 6 bases from J, the gap between germline ends came to 14 bases. Looked up from germline, CDR1 is ENHRY and CDR2 is SYGVKD. This CDR3 has 13 residues. The CDR3 DNA reads as TGTGCCATCACAAGGAGCGCCGCGGATACGCAGTATTTT. The encoded protein is CAITRSAADTQYF.